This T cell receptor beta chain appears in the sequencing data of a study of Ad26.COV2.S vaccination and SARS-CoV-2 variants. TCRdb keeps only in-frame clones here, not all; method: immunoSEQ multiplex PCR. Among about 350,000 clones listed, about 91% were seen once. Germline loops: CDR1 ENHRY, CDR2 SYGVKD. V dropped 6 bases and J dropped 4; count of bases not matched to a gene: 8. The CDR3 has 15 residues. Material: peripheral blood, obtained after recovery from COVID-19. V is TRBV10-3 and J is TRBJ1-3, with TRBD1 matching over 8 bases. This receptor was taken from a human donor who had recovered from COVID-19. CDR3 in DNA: TGTGCCATCAGAAGGACAGGGAAATTCGGAAACACCATATATTTT. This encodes CAIRRTGKFGNTIYF.